The present T cell receptor beta chain was sequenced within a study of blood T cell repertoires in COVID-19 (dated by TCRdb to about 2020). Study-level background: Samples from collaborators originated in the United States, Italy and Spain and spanned both the acute and convalescent phases of COVID-19. The prospective study material was composed of cDNA or gDNA derived from T cells, B-cell-depleted T cells, or PBMCs. Deeply sampled blood TCRbeta repertoires from subjects exposed to, actively infected with, or recovered from COVID-19 were included in the dataset. The repertoires were released in a freely available public database intended as a resource for research on the immune response to SARS-CoV-2. Samples came from the ongoing ImmuneRACE study (first 160 participants) plus 1,254 subjects from 6 global collaborators. Sample metadata almost always included a de-identified subject ID, COVID-19 status, age in years and sex. Where available, HLA class I and class II types were obtained from metadata supplied by the sample provider rather than from assay-based typing.

Participants in the prospective study were enrolled through a virtual design, were aged roughly 18 to 100 years, and lived in about 25 United States geographic areas. Cohort assignment in the prospective study relied on participant-reported clinical history from a screening survey and a study questionnaire. Exposed participants were defined as having been in contact with someone with a PCR-confirmed or clinician-diagnosed COVID-19 case within 2 weeks of study entry. Each participant in the prospective study had whole blood, serum and a nasopharyngeal or oropharyngeal swab collected by mobile phlebotomists. Over an approximately 2-month period, participants in the prospective study had the option of providing additional blood draws and questionnaires. Before DNA extraction, prospective study blood samples were shipped either frozen or at room temperature. Inclusive of the bounding cysteine and phenylalanine, the CDR3 is 15 residues long. Just CDR3 DNA is preserved here, 45 bases in frame from base 1. CDR1 and CDR2 (SGHTA, FQGNSA) derive from the germline V gene. V is pruned by 6 bases and J by 2 bases, leaving 3 bases of the junction without a gene match.

With respect to this clone: Its antigen has not been determined. No per-base quality is available; no much larger clone lies one base away.

The immunoSEQ Assay, a bias-controlled multiplex PCR, was used to amplify TCRbeta CDR3 regions from genomic DNA. On the authors' methods: The number of nucleated cells in each sample was estimated by amplification of reference gene primers within the assay. To quantify the absolute abundance of each unique TCRbeta CDR3 rearrangement, sequence reads were collapsed and filtered. Productive Simpson clonality was computed per sample as the square root of Simpson's diversity index over productive rearrangements. TCRdb took over this immuneACCESS table, retaining in-frame rearrangements with V and J assigned. Such tables are incomplete; in checked studies, under half of the missing clones stem from an unresolved V gene, and the remainder is unexplained. The V and J calls and clone size are taken from that table; D and trimming were inferred from the DNA. Counted in this sample were 280,000 or so clones; roughly 86% of them appeared once. The ten biggest clones cover less than 3.5% of the sample.

Points the paper makes about the study in general: How much clinical and demographic metadata was included differed by source and by participant, and the metadata was provided uncurated.

This receptor was identified in a woman aged 45-59 years who had been exposed to COVID-19. This chain is built from TRBV7-2 and TRBJ2-3, with TRBD2 identical over 12 junction bases. Input material: PBMCs or T cells enriched from blood (not recorded which). CDR3 reads: CASRLAGGSTDTQYF. The nucleotide sequence is TGTGCCAGCAGACTAGCGGGGGGCTCCACAGATACGCAGTATTTT.